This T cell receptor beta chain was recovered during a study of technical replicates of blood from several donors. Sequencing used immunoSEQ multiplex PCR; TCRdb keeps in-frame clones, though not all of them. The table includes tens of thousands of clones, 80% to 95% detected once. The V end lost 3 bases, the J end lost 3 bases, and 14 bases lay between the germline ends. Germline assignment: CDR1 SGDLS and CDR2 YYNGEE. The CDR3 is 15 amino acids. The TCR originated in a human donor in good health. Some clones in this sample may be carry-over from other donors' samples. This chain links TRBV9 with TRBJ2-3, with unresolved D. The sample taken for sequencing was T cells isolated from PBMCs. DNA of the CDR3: TGTGCCAGCAGCGCCATACCCTACTCGACAGATACGCAGTATTTT. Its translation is CASSAIPYSTDTQYF.